What follows describes a single T cell receptor beta chain. V lost 4 bases, J lost 3 bases, and 11 bases stayed unmatched. Germline CDR1 and CDR2: SGHTA and FQGNSA. This CDR3 has 17 residues. Sequencing used immunoSEQ multiplex PCR; TCRdb keeps in-frame clones, though not all of them. The data hold roughly 220,000 clones, with 65% to 70% observed a single time. The sample originates from a study of shared clonotypes between healthy human individuals. Sample: memory CD4+ T cells sorted from blood. The subset was: CD45RA-negative fraction. The V and J genes are TRBV7-2 and TRBJ2-5; 10 bases align to TRBD1. This TCR was recovered from a man in his thirties or forties in good health. The CDR3 loop is CASSSDRDRGSEETQYF. CDR3 coding DNA: TGTGCCAGCAGCTCGGACCGGGACAGGGGTTCGGAAGAGACCCAGTACTTC.